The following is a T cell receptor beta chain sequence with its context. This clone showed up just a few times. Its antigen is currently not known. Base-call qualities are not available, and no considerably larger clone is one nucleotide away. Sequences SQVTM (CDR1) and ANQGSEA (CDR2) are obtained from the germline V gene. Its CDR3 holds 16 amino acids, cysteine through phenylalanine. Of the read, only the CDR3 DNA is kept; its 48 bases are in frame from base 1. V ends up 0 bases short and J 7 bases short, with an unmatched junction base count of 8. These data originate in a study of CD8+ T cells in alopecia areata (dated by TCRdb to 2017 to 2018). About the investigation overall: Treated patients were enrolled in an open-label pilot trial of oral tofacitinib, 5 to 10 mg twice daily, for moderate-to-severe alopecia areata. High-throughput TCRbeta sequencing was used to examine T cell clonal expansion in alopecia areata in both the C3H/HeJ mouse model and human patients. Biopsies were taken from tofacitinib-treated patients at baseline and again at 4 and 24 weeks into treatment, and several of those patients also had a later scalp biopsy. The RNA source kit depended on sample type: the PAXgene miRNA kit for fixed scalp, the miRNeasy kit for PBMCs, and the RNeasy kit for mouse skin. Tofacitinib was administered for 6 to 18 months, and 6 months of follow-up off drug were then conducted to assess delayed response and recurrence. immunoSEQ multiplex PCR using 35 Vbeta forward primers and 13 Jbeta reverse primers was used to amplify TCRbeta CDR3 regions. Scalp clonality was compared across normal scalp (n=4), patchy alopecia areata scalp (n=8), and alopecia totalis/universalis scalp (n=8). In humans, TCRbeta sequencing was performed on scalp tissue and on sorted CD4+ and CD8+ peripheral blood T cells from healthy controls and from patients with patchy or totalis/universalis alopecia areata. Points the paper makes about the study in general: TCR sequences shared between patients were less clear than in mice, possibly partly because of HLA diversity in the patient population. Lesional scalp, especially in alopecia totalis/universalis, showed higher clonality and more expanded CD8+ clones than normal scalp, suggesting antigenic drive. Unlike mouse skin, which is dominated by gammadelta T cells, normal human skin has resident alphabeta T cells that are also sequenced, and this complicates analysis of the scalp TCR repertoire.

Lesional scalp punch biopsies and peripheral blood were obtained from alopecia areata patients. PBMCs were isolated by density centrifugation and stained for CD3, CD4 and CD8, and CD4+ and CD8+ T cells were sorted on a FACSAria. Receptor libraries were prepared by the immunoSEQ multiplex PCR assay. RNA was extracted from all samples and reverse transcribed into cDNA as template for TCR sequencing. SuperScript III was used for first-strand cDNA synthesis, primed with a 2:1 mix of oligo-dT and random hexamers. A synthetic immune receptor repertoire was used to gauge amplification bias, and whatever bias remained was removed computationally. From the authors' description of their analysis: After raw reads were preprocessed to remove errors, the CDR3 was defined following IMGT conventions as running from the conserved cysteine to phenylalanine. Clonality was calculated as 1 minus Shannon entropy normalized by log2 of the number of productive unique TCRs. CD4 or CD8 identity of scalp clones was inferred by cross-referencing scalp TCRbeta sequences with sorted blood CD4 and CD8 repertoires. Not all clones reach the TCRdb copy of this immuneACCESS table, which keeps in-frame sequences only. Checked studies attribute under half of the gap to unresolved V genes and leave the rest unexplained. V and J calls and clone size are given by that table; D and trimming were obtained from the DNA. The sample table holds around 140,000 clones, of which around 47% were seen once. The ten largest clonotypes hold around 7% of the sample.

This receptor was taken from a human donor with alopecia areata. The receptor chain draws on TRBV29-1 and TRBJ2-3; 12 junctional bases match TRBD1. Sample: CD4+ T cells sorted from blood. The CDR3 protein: CSVEDEGQGARNTQYF. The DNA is TGCAGCGTTGAAGATGAGGGACAGGGGGCGCGGAATACGCAGTATTTT.